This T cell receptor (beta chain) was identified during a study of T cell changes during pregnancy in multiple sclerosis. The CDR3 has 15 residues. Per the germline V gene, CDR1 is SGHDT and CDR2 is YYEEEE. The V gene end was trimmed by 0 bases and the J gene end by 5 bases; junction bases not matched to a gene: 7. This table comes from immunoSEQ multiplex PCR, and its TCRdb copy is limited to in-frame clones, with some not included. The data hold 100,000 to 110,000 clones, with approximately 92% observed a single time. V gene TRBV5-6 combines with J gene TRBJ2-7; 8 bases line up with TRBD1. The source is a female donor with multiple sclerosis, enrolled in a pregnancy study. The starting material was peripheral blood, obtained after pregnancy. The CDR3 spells CASSLVVGQGHEQYF. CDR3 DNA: TGTGCCAGCAGCTTGGTAGTCGGACAGGGTCACGAGCAGTACTTC. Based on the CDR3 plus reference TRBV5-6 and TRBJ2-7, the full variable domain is DAGVTQSPTHLIKTRGQQVTLRCSPKSGHDTVSWYQQALGQGPQFIFQYYEEEERQRGNFPDRFSGHQFPNYSSELNVNALLLGDSALYLCASSLVVGQGHEQYFGPGTRLTVT.